This T cell receptor (beta chain) originates from a study of regulatory T cells in long-lasting Graves disease. Study-wide context: For a period under 3 months, newly diagnosed Graves' patients had taken antithyroid drugs.

The time point denotes: newly diagnosed GD, antithyroid drugs for less than 3 months. The authors made the TCR library using RNA they extracted from PBMCs. CDR3 regions were amplified by Arm-PCR using iRepertoire HTBI primers to build TCR beta libraries. Each CDR3 protein is one row after TCRdb ran MiXCR on the multiplex PCR reads. The sample holds fewer than 650,000 distinct CDR3 sequences; 16% are singletons and the top ten take about 17%. Germline CDR1 and CDR2: SGDLS and YYNGEE. Trimming cost V 3 bases and J 1 base; bases outside gene matches: 6. The CDR3 contains 16 residues. This clonotype has just a few counts. In addition, the sample was reused for a study of T cells in Graves' hyperthyroidism and ophthalmopathy. From that report: The model's output predicted ophthalmopathy at a median of roughly 6.9 months prior to onset.

The TCR originated in a woman aged 25 to 39 with Graves disease. Sequencing was performed on peripheral blood mononuclear cells (PBMCs), taken at new diagnosis, from a patient treated with antithyroid drugs. This chain links TRBV9 with TRBJ1-3, with 8 bases identical to TRBD1. In DNA form, the CDR3 reads TGTGCCAGCAGCGCCTGGGACAGGCTTTCTGGAAACACCATATATTTT. Its protein product is CASSAWDRLSGNTIYF. Drawing the rest from reference TRBV9 and TRBJ1-3, the complete variable domain is DSGVTQTPKHLITATGQRVTLRCSPRSGDLSVYWYQQSLDQGLQFLIQYYNGEERAKGNILERFSAQQFPDLHSELNLSSLELGDSALYFCASSAWDRLSGNTIYFGEGSWLTVV.